This T cell receptor beta chain was sequenced during a study of blood T cells in healthy people across ages. With a J-beta primer mix and a sample-barcoded 5' primer, a second PCR ran about 7 to 12 cycles. From the 5' RACE reads, TCRdb called clonotypes with MiXCR, one entry per CDR3 protein. The sample carries approximately 940,000 distinct CDR3 sequences, around 49% recorded once. The germline V gene encodes CDR1 SEHNR and CDR2 FQNEAQ (reference sequence). The ends were cut back, 5 bases at V and 9 bases at J, with 16 bases in the middle. The CDR3 length is 13 residues. The TCR sequence derives from a man aged 25 to 40 in good health. The rearrangement uses TRBV7-9 and TRBJ1-1; D is possibly TRBD1 (6 bases). Sequences were obtained from blood. CDR3 DNA: TGTGCCAGCAGCCCTGAGGGGGGGGTCAAAGCTTTCTTT. As protein: CASSPEGGVKAFF.